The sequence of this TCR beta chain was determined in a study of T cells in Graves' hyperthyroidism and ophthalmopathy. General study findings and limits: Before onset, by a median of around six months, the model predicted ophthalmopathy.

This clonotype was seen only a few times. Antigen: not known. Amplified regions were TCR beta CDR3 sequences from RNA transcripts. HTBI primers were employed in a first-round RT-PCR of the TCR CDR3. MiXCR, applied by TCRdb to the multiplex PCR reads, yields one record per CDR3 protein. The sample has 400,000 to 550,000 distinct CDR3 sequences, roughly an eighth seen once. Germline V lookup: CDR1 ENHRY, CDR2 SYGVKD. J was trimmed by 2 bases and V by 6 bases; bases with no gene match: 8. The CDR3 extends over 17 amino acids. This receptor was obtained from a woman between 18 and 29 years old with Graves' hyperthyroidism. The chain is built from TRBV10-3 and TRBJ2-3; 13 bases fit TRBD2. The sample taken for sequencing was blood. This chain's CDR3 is CAIRGLAGLVNTDTQYF. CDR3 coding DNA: TGTGCCATCAGGGGACTAGCGGGACTAGTTAACACAGATACGCAGTATTTT.